The entry that follows covers one TCR beta chain sequence. This receptor's antigen is unknown. No base qualities exist here, and no much larger clone lies one base off it. CD8 naive samples were obtained by positive selection for CCR7 among CD45RO-negative cells, yielding a CD45RA+CCR7+ population from which TemRA cells were excluded. Donors were healthy HIV-negative adults with no recently reported acute infections or vaccinations. Every donor was a Caucasian adult living in Nashville, Tennessee, USA. Blood was collected by leukapheresis, and PBMCs were isolated by Ficoll-Histopaque density gradient centrifugation and then cryopreserved in liquid nitrogen vapor phase. Analytical flow cytometry was used to check the purity and quantity of every magnetically sorted T cell population. From each sorted fraction, genomic DNA was isolated and quantified by UV absorbance on a Nanodrop 2000c. Using the deep immunoSEQ assay, TCR CDR3 regions were amplified from genomic DNA by multiplex PCR. For each cell subset, the extracted genomic DNA was distributed evenly across all wells of several immunoSEQ 96-well plates, and each plate served as one replicate. For sorted subsets, about 0.2 ug genomic DNA, equal to 30,000 or so T cell genomes, was loaded into each replicate PCR. Purified libraries were measured with a Qubit 3.0 fluorometer, size-checked on a Bioanalyzer 2100, and measured again with the KAPA Library Quantification kit. Each immunoSEQ 96-well plate was sequenced on its own single-read 150-cycle Illumina NextSeq 550 flow cell. Concerning the study's data processing: Because the immunoSEQ output included only junctional sequences and no quality scores, the filtering could not be the same as the filtering used for full-length reads. To assign V/J genes and CDR3, sequences were annotated using PyIR, a Python wrapper for IgBLAST v1.9, with IMGT germline references. Reads were removed for weak V/J assignments (E-value above 1e-6), missing CDR3, stop codons, out-of-frame junctions, or ambiguous translated residues. V3J clonotypes were defined as sequences sharing the same inferred V gene, J gene, and CDR3 amino acid sequence. Percentage overlap between repertoires was calculated by dividing the number of shared unique clonotypes by the size of the smaller repertoire. Repertoire richness was assessed with RTK rarefaction, the Chao1 estimator, and Recon v2.1 estimates of unobserved clonotypes. Generation probabilities were computed with OLGA for all TCRbeta clonotypes obtained by the gDNA method from a handful of donors. TCRdb retrieved this table from immuneACCESS and kept in-frame rearrangements only. Not all clones are present; in checked studies, unresolved V genes account for under half, and no reason is known for the remainder. The V and J calls and the clone size are those of that table, but D and trimming were determined from the DNA. In all, the sample holds approximately 590,000 clones, and over 95% of those were seen once. Clones ranked in the top ten supply 0.11% of the sample.

The data originate from a study of shared clonotypes between healthy human individuals (dated by TCRdb to the early 2020s). At the level of the whole study: The cohort comprised a couple of women and a few men aged 18 to 49 years. For each donor, CD4 naive and CD4 memory were each given three plates, CD8 naive was given two plates, and CD8 memory was given one plate. The study deeply sequenced blood TCR repertoires of five healthy adults to estimate repertoire size and the extent of clonotype sharing between individuals. To increase sequencing depth and limit assay-specific biases, different laboratories used diverse techniques to prepare libraries and sequence TCR repertoires. Each donor's leukapheresis produced roughly between roughly 0.94 and 9.5 billion PBMCs. The research as a whole found: Higher generation probabilities were observed for clonotypes shared by all four sorted-subset donors than for non-shared clonotypes. The genetic and exposure-history diversity represented was limited by the small number of donors. Pairwise subsampling indicated that sequencing depth was expected to affect the degree of clonotype sharing among donors. Naive subsets generally had larger estimated clonotype richness than memory subsets did. Even with the large sequencing depth, rarefaction of the sorted-subset datasets indicated that sequencing was incomplete. Sampling was restricted to blood, and TCR repertoires in tissue are likely to differ from TCR repertoires in blood. Sharing across several donors was observed for roughly 5% of naive CD4, over 3% of naive CD8, 2% to 2.5% of memory CD4, and about 0.4% of memory CD8 clonotypes.

Looking up the germline V gene yields CDR1 SGHDT and CDR2 YYEEEE. The CDR3 measures 14 amino acids from cysteine to phenylalanine. Solely the CDR3 DNA is kept, with 42 bases framed from the first base. V gives up 0 bases and J gives up 2 bases, and the segment between their germline ends measures 8 bases. The clonotype originates from a woman aged 25 to 39 in good health. The rearrangement combines TRBV5-6 with TRBJ2-5, with TRBD1 perhaps the D gene, on 5 matching bases. The sequenced sample consisted of naive CD8+ T cells sorted from blood. The meaning of the sample's cell subset or site label: CD45RA+CCR7+. The DNA reads TGTGCCAGCAGCTTGGAAAGGGGTCAAGAGACCCAGTACTTC. Translation gives CASSLERGQETQYF.